The text below deals with one T cell receptor beta chain. Its antigen is not identified. Generated by immunoSEQ multiplex PCR, the TCRdb table keeps only in-frame clones and is missing some. The sample lists 24,000 or so clones, about three quarters occurring once. This sample was taken from a study of CD4 T cells in relation to SARS-CoV-2 and coronaviruses. Across the study: Negative control cultures got HIV-1 Nef peptides or no peptide.

The CDR3 covers 16 residues. Trimming removed 4 bases from V and 5 bases from J, with 20 bases in between. The germline V gene has CDR1 MRHNA and CDR2 SNTAGT. Unexposed donor CD4+ T cells date from about 2011-2018, before the COVID-19 pandemic. After approximately 10 days of culture, CD4+ T cells were isolated. The chain combines TRBV6-4 with TRBJ1-1, with a tentative D call TRBD1 (5 bases). This TCR derives from a human donor in good health. The sequencing input was CD4+ T cells from PBMCs, cultured in vitro. CDR3 DNA: TGTGCCAGCAGTGCCCTCCTGGGACTGACTAGTACTGAAGCTTTCTTT. Encoded protein: CASSALLGLTSTEAFF.